The following is a T cell receptor (beta chain) sequence with its context. Compared with germline, one end of the junction differs, possibly owing to a read error. A minimum of 7 million PBMCs was isolated per sample. The record originates from a study of blood T cells in healthy people across ages. Alongside a J-beta primer mix, a sample-barcoded 5' primer served in a second PCR lasting roughly 7 to 12 cycles. TCRdb reprocessed the 5' RACE reads with MiXCR, giving one entry per CDR3 protein. The data hold about 1.7 million distinct CDR3 sequences, with approximately 28% observed a single time. The receptor was derived from a woman in her twenties or thirties in good health. Sequences were obtained from blood.

The CDR3 nucleotides read TGTACCAGCAGTTTTACTAGTGGCGAGACCCAGTACTTC. This codes for CTSSFTSGETQYF. The chain uses TRBV12-3 or TRBV12-4 and TRBJ2-5; maybe TRBD2 (5 bases). This CDR3 comprises 13 residues.